This passage covers 3 T cell receptor beta chains from one sample sequenced in a study of T cells in Graves' hyperthyroidism and ophthalmopathy. Authors of the study amplified TCR beta CDR3 regions from RNA transcripts. The TCR CDR3 was amplified in a first-round RT-PCR using the HTBI primer set. MiXCR, run by TCRdb on the multiplex PCR reads, gives a single entry per CDR3 protein. The table lists fewer than 600,000 distinct CDR3 sequences, about 15% of them singletons. The sample was blood. These TCRs come from a woman between 40 and 50 years old with Graves' hyperthyroidism.

There are many counts of this clonotype. The chain uses TRBV3-1 and TRBJ1-1; D unclear. The CDR3 runs 14 residues. Germline CDR1 is LGHDT and CDR2 is YNNKEL (reference sequence). The V gene lost 4 bases and the J gene lost 3 bases, with 12 bases spanning the gap. CDR3 nucleotides: TGTGCCAGCAGCCCTCGGGGTGACCACACTGAAGCTTTCTTT. This translates into CASSPRGDHTEAFF. Together with reference TRBV3-1 and TRBJ1-1, the CDR3 gives the full variable domain: DTAVSQTPKYLVTQMGNDKSIKCEQNLGHDTMYWYKQDSKKFLKIMFSYNNKELIINETVPNRFSPKSPDKAHLNLHINSLELGDSAVYFCASSPRGDHTEAFFGQGTRLTVV.

Comments on this clonotype: A much larger clone is a single base away; this may be a read error. The genes are TRBV28 and TRBJ2-3, with 8 bases aligning to TRBD1. Germline V CDR1 and CDR2: MDHEN, SYDVKM. Unmatched junction bases numbered 7, after V lost 3 bases and J lost 2 bases. The CDR3 has 16 residues. The CDR3 nucleotides read TGTGCCAGCAGTTTCTCCGGGACAGGATACACAGATACGCAGTATTTT. Its translation: CASSFSGTGYTDTQYF.

This clonotype was recorded a few times. The rearrangement joins TRBV20-1 to TRBJ2-4; TRBD1 matches at 12 bases. Trimming removed 6 bases from V and 0 bases from J; junction bases left unmatched: 12. CDR1 DFQATT and CDR2 SNEGSKA come from the germline V gene (reference sequence). The CDR3 length is 18 residues. The CDR3 region is CSALPGQGAKLAKNIQYF. The CDR3 DNA follows: TGCAGTGCCTTACCGGGACAGGGGGCCAAGCTAGCCAAAAACATTCAGTACTTC.